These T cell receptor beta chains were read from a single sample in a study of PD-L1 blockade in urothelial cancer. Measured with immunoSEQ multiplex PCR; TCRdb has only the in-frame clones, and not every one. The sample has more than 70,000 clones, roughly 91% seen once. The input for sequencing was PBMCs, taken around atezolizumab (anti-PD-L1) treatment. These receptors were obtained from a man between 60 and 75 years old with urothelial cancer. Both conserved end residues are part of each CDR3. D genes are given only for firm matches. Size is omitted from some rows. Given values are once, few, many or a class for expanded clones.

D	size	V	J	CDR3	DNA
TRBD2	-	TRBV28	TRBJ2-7	CATSGGYEQYF	TGTGCCACCTCGGGGGGCTACGAGCAGTACTTC
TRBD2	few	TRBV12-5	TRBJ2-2	CASGLNLISGRWSTGELFF	TGTGCTAGTGGTTTGAACCTAATTAGCGGGAGGTGGTCCACCGGGGAGCTGTTTTTT
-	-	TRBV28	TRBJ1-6	CASSLFGQGPLHF	TGTGCCAGCAGTTTATTCGGGCAGGGCCCCCTCCACTTT
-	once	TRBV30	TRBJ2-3	CAWSRQAWTDTQYF	TGTGCCTGGAGTAGGCAGGCATGGACAGATACGCAGTATTTT
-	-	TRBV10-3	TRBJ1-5	CAISEGGNQPQHF	TGTGCCATCAGTGAGGGCGGTAATCAGCCCCAGCATTTT
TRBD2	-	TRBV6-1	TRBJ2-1	CASSERLAGLINEQFF	TGTGCCAGCAGTGAACGGCTAGCGGGCTTGATCAATGAGCAGTTCTTC
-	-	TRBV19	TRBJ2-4	CASFRAKNIQYF	TGTGCCAGTTTTCGAGCCAAAAACATTCAGTACTTC
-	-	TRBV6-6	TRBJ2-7	CASSFGQGGGEQYF	TGTGCCAGCAGTTTTGGACAGGGAGGGGGCGAGCAGTACTTC
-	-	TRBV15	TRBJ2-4	CATSSTDLAKNIQYF	TGTGCCACCAGTTCGACAGATTTAGCCAAAAACATTCAGTACTTC
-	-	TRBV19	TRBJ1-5	CATRLGLGQPQHF	TGTGCCACCAGGTTAGGCTTGGGTCAGCCCCAGCATTTT
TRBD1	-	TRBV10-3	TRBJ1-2	CAISAPGQAENYGYTF	TGTGCCATCAGTGCACCGGGACAGGCGGAGAACTATGGCTACACCTTC
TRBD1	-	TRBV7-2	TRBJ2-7	CASSLVQGAYEQYF	TGTGCCAGCAGCTTAGTCCAGGGGGCGTATGAGCAGTACTTC
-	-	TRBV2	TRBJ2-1	CASGNRGGSYNEQFF	TGTGCCAGCGGGAACAGGGGGGGCTCCTACAATGAGCAGTTCTTC
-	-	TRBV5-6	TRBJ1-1	CASSFGMGANSNTEAFF	TGTGCCAGCAGCTTCGGCATGGGGGCGAATTCGAACACTGAAGCTTTCTTT
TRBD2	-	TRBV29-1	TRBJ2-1	CSVRTSGSSYNEQFF	TGCAGCGTAAGGACTAGCGGGAGTTCCTACAATGAGCAGTTCTTC
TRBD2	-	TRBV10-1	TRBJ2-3	CASSEAGGYTDTQYF	TGCGCCAGCAGTGAGGCGGGGGGCTACACAGATACGCAGTATTTT
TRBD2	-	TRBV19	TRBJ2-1	CASSRREASSYNEQFF	TGTGCCAGTAGTAGGCGGGAGGCTTCCTCCTACAATGAGCAGTTCTTC
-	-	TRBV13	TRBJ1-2	CASSLVDRTNYGYTF	TGTGCCAGCAGCTTAGTCGACAGGACTAACTATGGCTACACCTTC
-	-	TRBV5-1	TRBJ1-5	CASSLDIGNQPQHF	TGCGCCAGCAGCTTGGATATAGGCAATCAGCCCCAGCATTTT
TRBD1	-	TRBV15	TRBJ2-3	CATGTVLDTQYF	TGTGCCACCGGGACAGTTCTAGATACGCAGTATTTT
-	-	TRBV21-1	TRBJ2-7	CASSKGDRGHPPPYEQYF	TGTGCCAGCAGCAAGGGGGACAGGGGGCACCCTCCCCCCTACGAGCAGTACTTC
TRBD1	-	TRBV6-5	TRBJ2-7	CASSSQGARVDEQYF	TGTGCCAGCAGTTCGCAGGGGGCGCGGGTGGACGAGCAGTACTTC
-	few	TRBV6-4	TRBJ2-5	CASSDDSGETQYF	TGTGCCAGCAGTGACGACAGCGGGGAGACCCAGTACTTC
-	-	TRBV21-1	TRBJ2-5	CASSNGDWDSSQETQYF	TGTGCCAGCAGCAATGGAGACTGGGACAGTTCCCAAGAGACCCAGTACTTC
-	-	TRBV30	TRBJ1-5	CAWRGVGNQPQHF	TGTGCCTGGAGAGGGGTGGGCAATCAGCCCCAGCATTTT
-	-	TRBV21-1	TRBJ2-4	CASSKEGTLSKNIQYF	TGTGCCAGCAGCAAAGAGGGGACTCTAAGCAAAAACATTCAGTACTTC
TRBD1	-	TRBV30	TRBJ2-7	CAWSELGGRGDEQYF	TGTGCCTGGAGTGAACTAGGGGGCAGGGGTGACGAGCAGTACTTC
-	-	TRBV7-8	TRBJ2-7	CASSPLGQAIYEQYF	TGTGCCAGCAGCCCCTTGGGCCAGGCCATCTACGAGCAGTACTTC
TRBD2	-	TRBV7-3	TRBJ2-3	CASSLGLAATYTDTQYF	TGTGCCAGCAGCTTGGGACTAGCGGCAACTTACACAGATACGCAGTATTTT
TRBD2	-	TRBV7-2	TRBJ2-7	CASSLLPGGRIKGEQYF	TGTGCCAGCAGCCTCCTCCCTGGCGGGAGAATCAAAGGCGAGCAGTACTTC